The 10 T cell receptor beta chains below all came from one sample that was sequenced in a study of T cell repertoires in cytomegalovirus infection. TCRdb recomputed calls from the reads with MiXCR, one row per CDR3 protein. The sample includes roughly 990,000 distinct CDR3 sequences, less than 35% seen only once; the top ten take about 14%. No antigen has been assigned to these receptors. The source was cultured CD8+ T cells from PBMCs, collected from culture after CMV antigen stimulation. These receptors were obtained from a human donor in good health (CMV status not recorded). Some clones in this sample may be carry-over from other donors' samples.

This clonotype was found many times. The V call is TRBV7-6, the J call TRBJ2-2; no definite D call. The germline V gene encodes CDR1 SGHVS and CDR2 FNYEAQ. The V gene lost 5 bases and the J gene lost 9 bases, with 13 bases spanning the gap. The CDR3 length is 13 residues. In DNA form, the CDR3 reads TGTGCCAGCAGCCCTCCCCTCCTCCGGGAGCTGTTTTTT. Residues: CASSPPLLRELFF. The variable domain in full, completed from reference TRBV7-6 and TRBJ2-2, reads GAGVSQSPRYKVTKRGQDVALRCDPISGHVSLYWYRQALGQGPEFLTYFNYEAQQDKSGLPNDRFSAERPEGSISTLTIQRTEQRDSAMYRCASSPPLLRELFFGEGSRLTVL.

Comment on this clonotype: A read error may be the cause here, since a much bigger clone is one base away. The chain employs TRBV7-2 and TRBJ1-1, with 10 positions matching TRBD1. The CDR3 has 17 amino acids. Germline CDR1 is SGHTA and CDR2 is FQGNSA. With V trimmed by 4 bases and J by 4 bases, 12 bases remained unmatched. DNA for the CDR3: TGTGCCAGCAGCTCAAAAAACGGACAGGGGGGGGGCACTGAAGCTTTCTTT. Translated, it gives CASSSKNGQGGGTEAFF.

This clonotype has at least ten counts. The V gene is TRBV7-2, the J gene TRBJ1-5, with a tentative D call TRBD1 (5 bases). The CDR3 has 17 amino acids. Trimming removed 3 bases from V and 2 bases from J, with 17 bases in between. Germline V lookup: CDR1 SGHTA, CDR2 FQGNSA. CDR3 DNA sequence: TGTGCCAGCAGCTTGTCCGGCAGGGAGACTGGCAATCAGCCCCAGCATTTT. It codes for CASSLSGRETGNQPQHF. Full variable domain (remainder filled in from reference TRBV7-2 and TRBJ1-5): GAGVSQSPSNKVTEKGKDVELRCDPISGHTALYWYRQSLGQGLEFLIYFQGNSAPDKSGLPSDRFSAERTGGSVSTLTIQRTQQEDSAVYLCASSLSGRETGNQPQHFGDGTRLSIL.

This clonotype was observed a handful of times. The chain couples TRBV27 to TRBJ2-3, with D perhaps TRBD1 or TRBD2 (6 bases each). The CDR3 has 13 amino acids. Trimming removed 5 bases from V and 8 bases from J, with 14 bases in between. Germline CDR1 reads MNHEY; CDR2 reads SMNVEV (reference sequence). The CDR3 reads CASSPLRGATQYF. The CDR3 nucleotides are TGTGCCAGCAGTCCACTGAGGGGGGCTACGCAGTATTTT.

This clonotype was recorded a few times. The chain recombines TRBV7-9 with TRBJ1-1, with 9 nucleotides matching TRBD1. The CDR3 has 15 residues. Germline CDR1 reads SEHNR; CDR2 reads FQNEAQ (reference sequence). The junction had 5 bases not matched to a gene; V was cut back by 3 bases and J by 3 bases. In DNA, the CDR3 is TGTGCCAGCAGCTTCGGGACAGGGTGGGACACTGAAGCTTTCTTT. It codes for CASSFGTGWDTEAFF. Combining the CDR3 with reference TRBV7-9 and TRBJ1-1 gives the whole variable domain DTGVSQNPRHKITKRGQNVTFRCDPISEHNRLYWYRQTLGQGPEFLTYFQNEAQLEKSRLLSDRFSAERPKGSFSTLEIQRTEQGDSAMYLCASSFGTGWDTEAFFGQGTRLTVV.

The genes are TRBV5-6 and TRBJ2-1; 8 bases are shared with TRBD2. The CDR3 spans 15 residues. Trimming removed 4 bases from V and 8 bases from J; junction bases left unmatched: 11. Germline CDR1 is SGHDT and CDR2 is YYEEEE. The CDR3 region has the DNA TGTGCCAGCAGCCCGCCGGGCGGGGGGCACGATGAGCAGTTCTTC. Its translation: CASSPPGGGHDEQFF.

The chain recombines TRBV4-1 with TRBJ1-6; 10 bases are shared with TRBD1. The length of the CDR3 is 16 residues. Trimming at V came to 3 bases and at J to 11 bases, leaving 10 bases not matched to a gene. Germline V lookup: CDR1 MGHRA, CDR2 YSYEKL. CDR3 residues: CASSQTKDRGDPPLHF. CDR3 in DNA: TGCGCCAGCAGCCAGACTAAGGACAGGGGGGATCCACCCCTCCACTTT.

The chain couples TRBV15 to TRBJ2-7; TRBD1 matches at 8 bases. This CDR3 is built from 15 residues. Unmatched junction bases numbered 7, after V lost 0 bases and J lost 6 bases. Per germline, CDR1 LNHNV and CDR2 YYDKDF (reference sequence). Here the CDR3 DNA reads TGTGCCACCAGCAGAGATCGGGACAGGATCGGCGAGCAGTACTTC. This sequence encodes CATSRDRDRIGEQYF.

This clonotype was counted between two and nine times. The chain uses TRBV29-1 and TRBJ1-5; perhaps TRBD1 as D (6 bases). Per the germline V gene, CDR1 is SQVTM and CDR2 is ANQGSEA. Between the trimmed V and J ends, which lost 5 bases and 4 bases, there was a span of 12 bases. This CDR3 has 13 amino acids. As DNA, the CDR3 is TGCAGCGTTTGGGACAACGCGAATCAGCCCCAGCATTTT. It is translated as CSVWDNANQPQHF.

The chain employs TRBV5-6 and TRBJ2-7; TRBD1 aligns across 10 bases. CDR3 length: 14 residues. Germline V gives CDR1 SGHDT, CDR2 YYEEEE. V shed 6 bases, J shed 2 bases, and the junction held 5 bases outside the gene matches. The CDR3 nucleotides are TGTGCCAGCAAATCCGGGACAGGGGCCTACGAGCAGTACGTC. Amino acids: CASKSGTGAYEQYV.